This T cell receptor beta chain is drawn from a study of CD8 T cells in ankylosing spondylitis. Study observations and caveats: Blood from ankylosing spondylitis patients appeared to carry a characteristic eight-variant TCR beta motif.

Making use of molecular barcodes, quantitative 5'-RACE generated TCR beta libraries. Using its own MiXCR run on the 5' RACE reads, TCRdb lists one record per CDR3 protein. The sample includes more than 300,000 distinct CDR3 sequences, under 14% seen only once; the top ten take around 8.4%. This clonotype has ten or more counts. Antigen: not known. A junction end diverges from the germline sequence, so it may reflect a read error. The TCR sequence derives from a female donor with ankylosing spondylitis or in good health (not recorded which). The sequencing sample was made of blood, either unsorted or a sorted T cell fraction (not recorded which).

In nucleotides, the CDR3 is TGCAGTGCCAGAGGGGATAAGAGTAACTATGGCTACACCTTC. Residues: CSARGDKSNYGYTF. The chain couples TRBV20-1 to TRBJ1-2, with TRBD1 as a possible D gene (5 bases). CDR1 and CDR2 (germline): DFQATT, SNEGSKA (reference sequence). This CDR3 has 14 residues.